Shown below are 20 T cell receptor beta chains from a single sample sequenced in a study of CDR3 diversity in severe acne. TCRdb ran MiXCR on the PCR reads and lists one entry per CDR3 protein. The data contain tens of thousands of distinct CDR3 sequences, approximately 51% of them singletons. Sequenced input: blood. Receptor source: a male donor in good health, without acne.

This clonotype was seen ten or more times. V and J are TRBV7-6 and TRBJ1-5; no clear D gene. Deletions cut 5 bases from V and 0 bases from J, with 11 bases between. CDR1 SGHVS and CDR2 FNYEAQ come from the germline V gene. The CDR3 runs to 15 residues. CDR3 loop: CASSPTEGSNQPQHF. The CDR3 region has the DNA TGTGCCAGCAGCCCGACTGAGGGTAGCAATCAGCCCCAGCATTTT. The complete variable domain, with remaining parts taken from reference TRBV7-6 and TRBJ1-5, reads GAGVSQSPRYKVTKRGQDVALRCDPISGHVSLYWYRQALGQGPEFLTYFNYEAQQDKSGLPNDRFSAERPEGSISTLTIQRTEQRDSAMYRCASSPTEGSNQPQHFGDGTRLSIL.

The rearrangement joins TRBV6-6 to TRBJ2-1, with TRBD2 identical over 7 bases. Germline lookup yields CDR1 MNHNY and CDR2 SVGAGI (reference sequence). With 7 bases clipped from V and 0 bases from J, the junction kept 3 bases outside the gene matches. The CDR3 has 14 residues. The CDR3 DNA reads as TGTGCCAGCATCGCGGGGGACTCCTACAATGAGCAGTTCTTC. Encoded protein: CASIAGDSYNEQFF.

The chain joins TRBV15 to TRBJ2-5; maybe TRBD2 (6 bases). The germline gives CDR1 LNHNV, CDR2 YYDKDF (reference sequence). The V end was cut by 0 bases, the J end by 5 bases, with 13 bases between. The CDR3 sequence is 15 residues long. The CDR3 loop reads CATSREPGLAETQYF. In DNA form, the CDR3 reads TGTGCCACCAGCAGAGAACCGGGACTCGCGGAGACCCAGTACTTC. Variable domain in full (rest from reference TRBV15 and TRBJ2-5): DAMVIQNPRYQVTQFGKPVTLSCSQTLNHNVMYWYQQKSSQAPKLLFHYYDKDFNNEADTPDNFQSRRPNTSFCFLDIRSPGLGDTAMYLCATSREPGLAETQYFGPGTRLLVL.

This clonotype has at least ten counts. Written as DNA, the CDR3 is TGTGCCTGGAGAAGTAGTTATCAAGAGACCCAGTACTTC. As protein: CAWRSSYQETQYF. J is TRBJ2-5 and V is TRBV30; D call uncertain. Germline lookup yields CDR1 GTSNPN and CDR2 SVGIG (reference sequence). V was clipped by 3 bases and J by 2 bases, with 10 bases between them. This CDR3 region has 13 residues.

This clonotype appeared many times. This sequence joins TRBV6-6 and TRBJ1-2; TRBD1 is a possible D gene (6 bases). The CDR3 is 15 amino acids. Trimming took 0 bases from V and 3 from J, leaving 11 bases between them. CDR1 is MNHNY, CDR2 SVGAGI, per germline (reference sequence). This CDR3 reads CASSYSTGADYGYTF. DNA of the CDR3: TGTGCCAGCAGTTACTCGACGGGGGCCGACTATGGCTACACCTTC.

With regard to this clonotype: Without the conserved terminal phenylalanine or tryptophan, this CDR3 likely stems from a read error. It is unclear where the CDR3 begins or ends on the DNA, so no DNA is shown, and the CDR3 is as TCRdb lists it. This rearrangement joins TRBV20-1 to TRBJ1-3; the D call in the table, TRBD1, was not verified against the DNA. Germline V gene lookup returns CDR1 DFQATT and CDR2 SNEGSKA (reference sequence). Counting both end residues, the CDR3 totals 10 amino acids. The CDR3 protein is CSASLGGADT.

Of note for this clonotype: A much larger clone sits a single nucleotide away, making a read error possible. The V and J genes are TRBV24-1 and TRBJ1-1; 10 bases align to TRBD1. Germline CDR1 reads KGHDR; CDR2 reads SFDVKD. The CDR3 is made up of 14 amino acids. The V segment lost 4 bases and the J segment 7 bases; nucleotides outside the gene matches: 5. CDR3 in amino acids: CATSEGTGESEAFF. The CDR3, as DNA: TGTGCCACCAGTGAAGGGACAGGGGAGAGTGAAGCTTTCTTT.

V and J are TRBV7-9 and TRBJ2-1; TRBD1 matches 8 bases. This CDR3 comprises 15 residues. Germline V gene lookup returns CDR1 SEHNR and CDR2 FQNEAQ (reference sequence). V shed 5 bases, J shed 5 bases, and the junction held 8 bases outside the gene matches. CDR3 amino acids: CASSADRDTHNEQFF. Written as DNA, the CDR3 is TGTGCCAGCAGCGCGGACAGGGACACACACAATGAGCAGTTCTTC.

This chain joins TRBV5-1 and TRBJ1-5; TRBD1 agrees at 7 bases. V lost 4 bases to trimming and J lost 1 base; unmatched junction nucleotides: 5. From germline, CDR1 is SGHRS and CDR2 YFSETQ. CDR3 length: 15 amino acids. The CDR3 here is CASSPGQASNQPQHF. The CDR3 DNA follows: TGCGCCAGCAGCCCCGGACAGGCGAGCAATCAGCCCCAGCATTTT.

The chain carries TRBV20-1 and TRBJ2-1; TRBD2 matches at 13 bases. V was clipped by 3 bases and J by 0 bases; unmatched bases: 8. This CDR3 spans 18 amino acids. CDR1 DFQATT and CDR2 SNEGSKA come from the germline V gene (reference sequence). CDR3 loop: CSARPTSGRSSSYNEQFF. The CDR3 DNA reads TGCAGTGCTAGGCCGACTAGCGGGAGGTCTTCCTCCTACAATGAGCAGTTCTTC.

This clonotype was observed a few times. With a much larger clone just one base away, this may be a read error. The chain is built from TRBV9 and TRBJ2-7; either TRBD1 or TRBD2 may supply D (5 bases each). The germline gives CDR1 SGDLS, CDR2 YYNGEE. The CDR3 runs 14 residues. The CDR3 spells CASSVGGFSYEQCF. The DNA for the CDR3 is TGTGCCAGCAGCGTAGGGGGGTTCTCCTACGAGCAGTGCTTC.

The V and J genes are TRBV7-2 and TRBJ2-7, with 7 nucleotides matching TRBD2. CDR1 is SGHTA and CDR2 is FQGNSA in the germline V gene. J gave up 2 bases and V 1 base, and 8 bases lay outside the gene matches. The CDR3 is made up of 16 amino acids. The CDR3 DNA follows: TGTGCCAGCAGCTTAGATGGGCGGGAGTGGGCCTACGAGCAGTACTTC. Its protein product is CASSLDGREWAYEQYF.

This sequence joins TRBV15 and TRBJ1-2, with 11 bases matching TRBD1. Germline trimming cut 2 bases from V and 5 bases from J; bases unmatched to any gene: 10. From germline, CDR1 is LNHNV and CDR2 YYDKDF (reference sequence). CDR3 length: 17 amino acids. CDR3 residues: CATSRFGTGGIGYGYTF. Here the CDR3 DNA reads TGTGCCACCAGCAGATTCGGGACAGGGGGTATAGGATATGGCTACACCTTC. The complete variable domain, with remaining parts taken from reference TRBV15 and TRBJ1-2, reads DAMVIQNPRYQVTQFGKPVTLSCSQTLNHNVMYWYQQKSSQAPKLLFHYYDKDFNNEADTPDNFQSRRPNTSFCFLDIRSPGLGDTAMYLCATSRFGTGGIGYGYTFGSGTRLTVV.

V and J are TRBV25-1 and TRBJ1-2; no firm D call. In germline, CDR1 is MGHDK, CDR2 SYGVNS. V lost 5 bases to trimming and J lost 4 bases, with 14 bases between them. The CDR3 covers 14 residues. DNA of the CDR3: TGTGCCAGCAGTTTAAAAGGGCTAGGCTATGGCTACACCTTC. The encoded protein is CASSLKGLGYGYTF.

Concerning this clonotype: A much larger clone lies a single base off, so this may be a read error. The rearrangement uses TRBV29-1 and TRBJ1-3, with D possibly matching TRBD1 (5 bases). Per the germline V gene, CDR1 is SQVTM and CDR2 is ANQGSEA. CDR3 size: 12 residues. The CDR3 nucleotides are TGCAGCGCAAGGGACTCTGGAAACATCATATATTTT. Protein product: CSARDSGNIIYF.

The V and J genes are TRBV20-1 and TRBJ2-5, with TRBD1 identical over 10 bases. Trimming at V came to 6 bases and at J to 9 bases, leaving 16 bases not matched to a gene. Germline V gene sequence: CDR1 DFQATT, CDR2 SNEGSKA (reference sequence). There are 15 residues in the CDR3. The CDR3 spells CSAPTGGNSNQPQYF. The CDR3 DNA sequence: TGCAGTGCCCCGACAGGGGGCAATAGCAATCAGCCCCAGTACTTC.

This clonotype showed up many times. The J gene is TRBJ2-5, the V gene TRBV6-2 or TRBV6-3; 7 positions agree with TRBD1. The CDR3 covers 16 residues. CDR1 is MNHEY, CDR2 SVGEGT, per germline. The J segment lost 5 bases and the V segment lost 6 bases, leaving 15 bases of the junction unmatched. CDR3 DNA: TGTGCCAGCAGCCTCAATACCGGGACAGCCCCGGAGACCCAGTACTTC. Protein: CASSLNTGTAPETQYF.

The rearrangement links TRBV7-9 to TRBJ2-2; no reliable D call. V gave up 5 bases and J gave up 7 bases, with 11 bases separating them. Germline V lookup: CDR1 SEHNR, CDR2 FQNEAQ (reference sequence). This CDR3 region has 13 residues. The CDR3 DNA is TGTGCCAGCAGCCCCGGACGTGGCGGGGAGCTGTTTTTT. Translated: CASSPGRGGELFF. The full variable domain, completed using reference TRBV7-9 and TRBJ2-2, is DTGVSQNPRHKITKRGQNVTFRCDPISEHNRLYWYRQTLGQGPEFLTYFQNEAQLEKSRLLSDRFSAERPKGSFSTLEIQRTEQGDSAMYLCASSPGRGGELFFGEGSRLTVL.

The chain employs TRBV20-1 and TRBJ2-7; a weak D match, TRBD1 (5 bases). The germline V gene encodes CDR1 DFQATT and CDR2 SNEGSKA (reference sequence). V was trimmed by 6 bases and J by 3 bases, leaving 18 bases between them. The length of the CDR3 is 14 residues. CDR3 coding DNA: TGCAGTGCGCCCGCGGACACCGGTATCTACGAGCAGTACTTC. It translates to CSAPADTGIYEQYF.

There are many counts of this clonotype. This chain connects TRBV5-1 to TRBJ1-3, with D maybe TRBD1 (6 bases). Germline CDR1 is SGHRS and CDR2 is YFSETQ. Trimming stripped 4 bases from V and 0 bases from J, with 11 bases between. The CDR3 is 15 amino acids. This chain's CDR3 is CASSRDTNSGNTIYF. The CDR3 nucleotides read TGCGCCAGCAGCCGGGACACGAACTCTGGAAACACCATATATTTT.